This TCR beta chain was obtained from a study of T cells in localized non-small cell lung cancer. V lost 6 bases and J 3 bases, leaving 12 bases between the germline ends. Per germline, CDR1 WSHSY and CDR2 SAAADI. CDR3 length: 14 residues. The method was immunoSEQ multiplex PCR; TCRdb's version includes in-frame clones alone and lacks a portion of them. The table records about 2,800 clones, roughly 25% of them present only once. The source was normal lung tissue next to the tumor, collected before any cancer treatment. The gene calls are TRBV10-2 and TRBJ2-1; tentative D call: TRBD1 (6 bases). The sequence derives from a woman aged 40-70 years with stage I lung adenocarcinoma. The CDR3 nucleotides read TGCGCCAGCAGGGACAGATCCTTCTACAATGAGCAGTTCTTC. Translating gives CASRDRSFYNEQFF.